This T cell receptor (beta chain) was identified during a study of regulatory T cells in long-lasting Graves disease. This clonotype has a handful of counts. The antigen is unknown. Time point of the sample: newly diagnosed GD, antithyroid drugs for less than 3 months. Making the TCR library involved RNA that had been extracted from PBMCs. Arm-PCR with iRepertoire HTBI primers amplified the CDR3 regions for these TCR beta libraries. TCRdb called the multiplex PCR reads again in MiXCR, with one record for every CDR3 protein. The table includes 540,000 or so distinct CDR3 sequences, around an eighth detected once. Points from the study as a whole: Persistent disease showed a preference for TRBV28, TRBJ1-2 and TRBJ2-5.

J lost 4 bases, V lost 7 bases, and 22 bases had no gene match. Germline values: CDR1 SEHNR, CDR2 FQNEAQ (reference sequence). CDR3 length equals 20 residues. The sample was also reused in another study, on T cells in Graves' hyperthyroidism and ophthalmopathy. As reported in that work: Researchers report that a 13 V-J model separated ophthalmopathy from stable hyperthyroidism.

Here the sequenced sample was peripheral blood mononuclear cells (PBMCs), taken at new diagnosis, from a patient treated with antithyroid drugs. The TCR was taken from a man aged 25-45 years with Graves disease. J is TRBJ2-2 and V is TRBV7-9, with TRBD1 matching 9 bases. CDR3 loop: CASTKSPPDRGALGTGELFF. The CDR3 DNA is TGTGCCAGCACCAAAAGCCCCCCGGACAGGGGAGCGTTGGGCACCGGGGAGCTGTTTTTT.